The text below deals with one TCR beta chain. This clonotype was counted ten times or more. Its cognate antigen has yet to be identified. Base qualities are missing; no much larger clone stands one base away. This sample stems from a study of blood T cells in healthy people across ages (dated by TCRdb to the mid-2010s). With regard to the full study: In model experiments, template switching captured roughly one uniquely barcoded TCR beta cDNA molecule for every two T cells. To track age-related changes in TCR beta repertoire diversity, the study relied on deep sequencing normalized with unique cDNA molecular identifiers. The donors were divided into four age groups: young (average about 15 years), middle-aged (about 39), aged (approximately 62) and long-lived (82). To avoid experimental bias, donors of different ages were distributed randomly across sequencing lanes. Using the same blood draw, the study looked at two additional independent replicas of 1 million unique cDNA reads for two donors, one aged 18 to 30 and the other aged 80 or older. Study-level results and caveats: Bulk unsorted PBMC profiling prevented conclusive comparison of naive and antigen-experienced compartments. Observed TCR beta diversity per million T cells fell roughly linearly with age, and a significant reduction was already apparent by age roughly 40. Compared with the aged group, more naive CD4+ T cells, fewer expanded clones and increased TCR diversity were shown by the long-lived group, suggesting age selection. Donor CMV infection status was unknown, potentially confounding age-related changes in expanded clonotypes. The percentage of naive T cells measured by flow cytometry correlated strongly with observed TCR beta diversity. Estimates of total diversity based on one million sequenced T cells were considered lower bounds and underestimates.

Library preparation employed 5' RACE. TCRdb records Illumina HiSeq 2500 as the sequencer. A second roughly 6 to 12 cycle PCR used a sample-barcoded 5' primer and a J-beta primer mix. A unique molecular identifier was introduced onto each TCR beta cDNA molecule by a template-switch 5' adaptor carrying 12 random nucleotides. Each sample yielded at least 2.5 million CDR3-containing paired-end reads. First-strand cDNA was synthesized from all RNA with the Mint cDNA synthesis kit, primed by a TRBC-specific oligonucleotide. Following uracil-DNA glycosylase treatment, all cDNA underwent a first 18-cycle PCR with the universal primers M1SS and BC2_uni_R. Processing in the source paper ran as follows. Each sample was normalized by randomly selecting 1 million high-quality reads, each carrying a distinct molecular identifier. Reads sharing molecular identifiers were discarded rather than binned into consensus sequences. MiTCR, with a Q25 quality threshold and the strictest error-elimination algorithm, was used for CDR3 identification, clonotype clustering and error correction. Lower-bound total TCR beta diversity was estimated with a nonparametric unseen species model using Euler transformation. TCRdb passed the public sequencing reads through fastp at Q25 and MiXCR, retaining productive beta sequences. All rows with the same CDR3 protein become a single entry with the most common DNA and genes. Clone size and V and J calls follow TCRdb, not the original study. Here the sample has around 400,000 distinct CDR3 sequences; more than 45% occur a single time. Approximately 51% of the sample is in the top ten clones.

The 39 donors, aged roughly 6 to 90 years, were systemically healthy Caucasian individuals from Russia. Each donor gave about 11 milliliters of peripheral blood, drawn into EDTA-treated Vacutainer tubes. PBMCs were isolated by Ficoll-Paque density-gradient centrifugation, with at least 6 million obtained per sample. Trizol reagent was used to extract total RNA from PBMCs, with at least 6 micrograms per sample. Naive CD45RAhigh/CD27high T cell percentages were measured by flow cytometry on a PBMC aliquot from every donor. V sheds 6 bases and J sheds 2 bases, leaving 11 bases between their ends. The CDR3 runs 12 amino acids, cysteine and phenylalanine included. Kept here is only the CDR3 DNA, which spans 36 bases and is read in frame from base 1. In the germline V gene (reference sequence), CDR1 corresponds to DFQATT and CDR2 to SNEGSKA.

The clonotype comes from a man aged 55 to 70 in good health. Recombination connected TRBV20-1 to TRBJ2-7, with the D gene uncertain. Sequencing was performed on blood. The CDR3 protein is CSATGRPYEQYF. The DNA sequence is TGCAGTGCCACCGGCCGGCCCTACGAGCAGTACTTC.